These 5 T cell receptor beta chains were sequenced from one sample in a study of T cell responses to AZD1222 COVID-19 vaccine. Sequencing was performed with immunoSEQ multiplex PCR; in TCRdb, only in-frame clones are kept and a portion is missing. The sample contains 90,000 to 120,000 clones, about 93% of which appear only once. The sequencing here drew on peripheral blood, taken on day 0 of AZD1222 vaccination. The origin of the receptors is an adult in good health.

This chain links TRBV5-1 with TRBJ1-1, with a weak D call TRBD1 (5 bases). Germline values: CDR1 SGHRS, CDR2 YFSETQ. V lost 3 bases and J 5 bases, leaving 14 bases between the germline ends. This CDR3 has 14 residues. DNA of the CDR3: TGCGCCAGCAGCTATGGTGCGGGGGTGACTGAAGCTTTCTTT. It encodes CASSYGAGVTEAFF.

For the CDR3, the DNA is TGCAGTGCAGTCAGTCGAGATACGCAGTATTTT. Translation: CSAVSRDTQYF. The chain uses TRBV20-1 and TRBJ2-3; D is unresolved. This CDR3 spans 11 amino acids. V was clipped by 6 bases and J by 5 bases, with 9 bases between them. Looked up from germline, CDR1 is DFQATT and CDR2 is SNEGSKA (reference sequence).

CDR3 sequence: CASTGRTREKLFF. The CDR3 DNA reads as TGTGCCAGCACGGGACGGACGAGGGAAAAACTGTTTTTT. The V call is TRBV25-1, the J call TRBJ1-4; tentative D call: TRBD1 (5 bases). CDR3 length: 13 amino acids. Trimming cost V 7 bases and J 8 bases, with 14 bases left between them. Germline loops: CDR1 MGHDK, CDR2 SYGVNS.

The gene calls are TRBV6-4 and TRBJ2-3; 10 bases agree with TRBD2. The germline V gene has CDR1 MRHNA and CDR2 SNTAGT. Trimming removed 5 bases from V and 4 bases from J; junction bases left unmatched: 3. This CDR3 is built from 14 residues. The CDR3 region is CASSPGTSADTQYF. Written as DNA, the CDR3 is TGTGCCAGCAGTCCCGGGACTAGCGCAGATACGCAGTATTTT.

The J gene is TRBJ2-1, the V gene TRBV11-3; 10 bases fit TRBD1. Unmatched junction bases numbered 13, after V lost 5 bases and J lost 12 bases. The CDR3 length is 15 residues. CDR1 and CDR2 (germline): SGHNT, YENEEA. The CDR3 here is CASSLGQGRQFRQFF. The CDR3 DNA follows: TGTGCCAGCAGCCTGGGACAGGGGCGCCAATTTCGGCAGTTCTTC.